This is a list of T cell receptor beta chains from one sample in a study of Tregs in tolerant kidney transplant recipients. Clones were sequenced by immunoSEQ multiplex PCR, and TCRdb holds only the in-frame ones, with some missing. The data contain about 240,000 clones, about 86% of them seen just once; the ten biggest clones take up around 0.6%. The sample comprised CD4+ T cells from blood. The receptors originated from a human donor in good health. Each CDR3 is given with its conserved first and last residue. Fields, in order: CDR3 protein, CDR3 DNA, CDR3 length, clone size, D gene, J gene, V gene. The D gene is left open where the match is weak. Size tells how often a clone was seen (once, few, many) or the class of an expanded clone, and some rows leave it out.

cdr3_aa: CASSVEVGKGRISYGYTF
cdr3_nt: TGTGCCAGCAGCGTAGAGGTCGGTAAAGGACGGATAAGCTATGGCTACACCTTC
cdr3_length: 18
clone_size: -
d_call: -
j_call: TRBJ1-2
v_call: TRBV9

cdr3_aa: CAWTRFPIQLGTEAFF
cdr3_nt: TGTGCCTGGACCCGCTTTCCCATCCAGTTAGGCACTGAAGCTTTCTTT
cdr3_length: 16
clone_size: -
d_call: -
j_call: TRBJ1-1
v_call: TRBV30

cdr3_aa: CASSFLANNQETQYF
cdr3_nt: TGCGCCAGCAGCTTTCTAGCTAACAACCAAGAGACCCAGTACTTC
cdr3_length: 15
clone_size: few
d_call: -
j_call: TRBJ2-5
v_call: TRBV5-1

cdr3_aa: CASRIPRDGYGYTF
cdr3_nt: TGTGCCAGCAGAATCCCCAGGGACGGCTATGGCTACACCTTC
cdr3_length: 14
clone_size: -
d_call: -
j_call: TRBJ1-2
v_call: TRBV2

cdr3_aa: CSGGRDRVTDTQYF
cdr3_nt: TGCAGCGGGGGCCGGGACAGGGTCACAGATACGCAGTATTTT
cdr3_length: 14
clone_size: -
d_call: TRBD1
j_call: TRBJ2-3
v_call: TRBV29-1

cdr3_aa: CASSRQGRGRNEQFF
cdr3_nt: TGTGCCAGCAGTCGACAGGGAAGGGGCCGAAATGAGCAGTTCTTC
cdr3_length: 15
clone_size: -
d_call: TRBD1
j_call: TRBJ2-1
v_call: TRBV6-5

cdr3_aa: CASTTLGQDHGEQFF
cdr3_nt: TGCGCCAGCACCACCCTCGGGCAGGATCACGGTGAGCAGTTCTTC
cdr3_length: 15
clone_size: -
d_call: -
j_call: TRBJ2-1
v_call: TRBV5-1

cdr3_aa: CASSDGTRTAYNEQFF
cdr3_nt: TGTGCCAGCAGTGACGGGACTAGGACGGCCTACAATGAGCAGTTCTTC
cdr3_length: 16
clone_size: -
d_call: TRBD2
j_call: TRBJ2-1
v_call: TRBV6-4

cdr3_aa: CASRQGRNGDTQYF
cdr3_nt: TGCGCCAGCAGACAGGGTAGGAATGGAGATACGCAGTATTTT
cdr3_length: 14
clone_size: -
d_call: -
j_call: TRBJ2-3
v_call: TRBV4-1

cdr3_aa: CASSSGIDSRPQHF
cdr3_nt: TGTGCCAGCAGCTCGGGAATTGACTCTAGGCCCCAGCATTTT
cdr3_length: 14
clone_size: -
d_call: -
j_call: TRBJ1-5
v_call: TRBV5-8

cdr3_aa: CARGLDTGELFF
cdr3_nt: TGTGCCCGCGGACTGGACACCGGGGAGCTGTTTTTT
cdr3_length: 12
clone_size: -
d_call: -
j_call: TRBJ2-2
v_call: TRBV7-8

cdr3_aa: CASSSREQLYGYTF
cdr3_nt: TGTGCCAGCAGCTCTCGGGAACAGCTCTATGGCTACACCTTC
cdr3_length: 14
clone_size: -
d_call: -
j_call: TRBJ1-2
v_call: TRBV5-4

cdr3_aa: CASSKMEAGGHEHTGELFF
cdr3_nt: TGTGCCAGCAGCAAAATGGAAGCAGGGGGTCACGAGCACACCGGGGAGCTGTTTTTT
cdr3_length: 19
clone_size: -
d_call: -
j_call: TRBJ2-2
v_call: TRBV21-1

cdr3_aa: CASSVVGSTGELFF
cdr3_nt: TGTGCCAGCAGCGTAGTCGGCAGTACCGGGGAGCTGTTTTTT
cdr3_length: 14
clone_size: -
d_call: -
j_call: TRBJ2-2
v_call: TRBV9

cdr3_aa: CASSLSRVPYEQYF
cdr3_nt: TGTGCCAGCAGTTTATCCCGGGTCCCCTACGAGCAGTACTTC
cdr3_length: 14
clone_size: -
d_call: -
j_call: TRBJ2-7
v_call: TRBV27

cdr3_aa: CASSYKGSGNTIYF
cdr3_nt: TGTGCCAGCAGTTACAAGGGCTCTGGAAACACCATATATTTT
cdr3_length: 14
clone_size: once
d_call: -
j_call: TRBJ1-3
v_call: TRBV5-5

cdr3_aa: CASSEGLAVYNEQFF
cdr3_nt: TGTGCCAGCAGCGAGGGACTAGCGGTATACAATGAGCAGTTCTTC
cdr3_length: 15
clone_size: -
d_call: TRBD2
j_call: TRBJ2-1
v_call: TRBV5-5

cdr3_aa: CASSQGVTGPQHF
cdr3_nt: TGTGCCAGCAGCCAGGGGGTAACCGGGCCCCAGCATTTT
cdr3_length: 13
clone_size: -
d_call: TRBD1
j_call: TRBJ1-5
v_call: TRBV6-5

cdr3_aa: CAWSRGQGGNEQFF
cdr3_nt: TGTGCCTGGAGCCGCGGACAGGGAGGCAATGAGCAGTTCTTC
cdr3_length: 14
clone_size: once
d_call: TRBD1
j_call: TRBJ2-1
v_call: TRBV30

cdr3_aa: CASSLSWETGTFGKEKLFF
cdr3_nt: TGTGCCAGCAGTTTGTCTTGGGAGACAGGTACCTTTGGGAAAGAAAAACTGTTTTTT
cdr3_length: 19
clone_size: -
d_call: -
j_call: TRBJ1-4
v_call: TRBV27

cdr3_aa: CASRGLAGTNEQFF
cdr3_nt: TGCGCCAGCAGGGGACTAGCGGGAACCAATGAGCAGTTCTTC
cdr3_length: 14
clone_size: -
d_call: TRBD2
j_call: TRBJ2-1
v_call: TRBV10-2

cdr3_aa: CSVGSGQLYEKLFF
cdr3_nt: TGCAGCGTCGGATCGGGACAGCTTTATGAAAAACTGTTTTTT
cdr3_length: 14
clone_size: once
d_call: TRBD1
j_call: TRBJ1-4
v_call: TRBV29-1

cdr3_aa: CAWSKPSGRAMLTDTQYF
cdr3_nt: TGTGCCTGGAGTAAGCCTAGCGGGAGGGCCATGCTCACAGATACGCAGTATTTT
cdr3_length: 18
clone_size: -
d_call: TRBD2
j_call: TRBJ2-3
v_call: TRBV30

cdr3_aa: CASSTGTGMQPQHF
cdr3_nt: TGTGCCAGCAGCACCGGGACAGGGATGCAGCCCCAGCATTTT
cdr3_length: 14
clone_size: -
d_call: TRBD1
j_call: TRBJ1-5
v_call: TRBV7-9

cdr3_aa: CASSEFGGNEQFF
cdr3_nt: TGTGCCAGCAGTGAATTCGGGGGGAATGAGCAGTTCTTC
cdr3_length: 13
clone_size: -
d_call: TRBD2
j_call: TRBJ2-1
v_call: TRBV25-1

cdr3_aa: CASSPPGTGNVKLFF
cdr3_nt: TGTGCCAGCAGCCCCCCCGGGACAGGGAACGTAAAACTGTTTTTT
cdr3_length: 15
clone_size: once
d_call: TRBD1
j_call: TRBJ1-4
v_call: TRBV5-5

cdr3_aa: CASSSRRERFYNEQFF
cdr3_nt: TGTGCCAGCAGCTCCCGGCGGGAGCGGTTCTACAATGAGCAGTTCTTC
cdr3_length: 16
clone_size: -
d_call: TRBD2
j_call: TRBJ2-1
v_call: TRBV5-4

cdr3_aa: CSVDPQGGTEAFF
cdr3_nt: TGCAGCGTTGACCCCCAGGGGGGCACTGAAGCTTTCTTT
cdr3_length: 13
clone_size: -
d_call: TRBD1
j_call: TRBJ1-1
v_call: TRBV29-1

cdr3_aa: CASSNIQESSYEQYF
cdr3_nt: TGTGCCAGCTCAAACATACAGGAGAGCTCCTACGAGCAGTACTTC
cdr3_length: 15
clone_size: once
d_call: -
j_call: TRBJ2-7
v_call: TRBV18

cdr3_aa: CASSTTGGYTF
cdr3_nt: TGTGCCAGCAGTACGACAGGGGGCTACACCTTC
cdr3_length: 11
clone_size: -
d_call: TRBD1
j_call: TRBJ1-2
v_call: TRBV6-5

cdr3_aa: CASSLLRPAPYEQYF
cdr3_nt: TGTGCCAGCAGTTTATTGAGGCCAGCACCATACGAGCAGTACTTC
cdr3_length: 15
clone_size: -
d_call: -
j_call: TRBJ2-7
v_call: TRBV27

cdr3_aa: CASSLGYLRGYEQYF
cdr3_nt: TGTGCCAGCAGCTTAGGCTACCTTAGAGGCTACGAGCAGTACTTC
cdr3_length: 15
clone_size: -
d_call: -
j_call: TRBJ2-7
v_call: TRBV7-2

cdr3_aa: CASSLVGYGSPLHF
cdr3_nt: TGTGCCAGCAGCTTAGTGGGTTATGGTTCACCCCTCCACTTT
cdr3_length: 14
clone_size: -
d_call: -
j_call: TRBJ1-6
v_call: TRBV7-9

cdr3_aa: CASSQVSRAFNYGYTF
cdr3_nt: TGCGCCAGCAGCCAGGTGTCAAGAGCGTTTAACTATGGCTACACCTTC
cdr3_length: 16
clone_size: -
d_call: -
j_call: TRBJ1-2
v_call: TRBV4-1

cdr3_aa: CASPCRGETQYF
cdr3_nt: TGTGCCAGCCCCTGCCGGGGGGAGACCCAGTACTTC
cdr3_length: 12
clone_size: -
d_call: -
j_call: TRBJ2-5
v_call: TRBV18

cdr3_aa: CASSMSRGGNYGYTF
cdr3_nt: TGTGCCAGTAGTATGAGTAGGGGCGGAAACTATGGCTACACCTTC
cdr3_length: 15
clone_size: -
d_call: -
j_call: TRBJ1-2
v_call: TRBV19

cdr3_aa: CASSLGPTKLEQYF
cdr3_nt: TGTGCCAGCAGCTTGGGACCAACAAAGCTCGAGCAGTACTTC
cdr3_length: 14
clone_size: -
d_call: -
j_call: TRBJ2-7
v_call: TRBV5-4

cdr3_aa: CASSQEGRNEKLFF
cdr3_nt: TGCGCCAGCAGCCAAGAGGGCAGAAATGAAAAACTGTTTTTT
cdr3_length: 14
clone_size: -
d_call: -
j_call: TRBJ1-4
v_call: TRBV4-1

cdr3_aa: CASSLLAGYEQYF
cdr3_nt: TGTGCCAGCAGCTTATTAGCGGGATACGAGCAGTACTTC
cdr3_length: 13
clone_size: -
d_call: TRBD2
j_call: TRBJ2-7
v_call: TRBV7-9

cdr3_aa: CATSRDRSGSSYNEQFF
cdr3_nt: TGTGCCACCAGCAGAGATCGGAGCGGGAGCTCCTACAATGAGCAGTTCTTC
cdr3_length: 17
clone_size: -
d_call: TRBD2
j_call: TRBJ2-1
v_call: TRBV15

cdr3_aa: CASSLGPLGEQYF
cdr3_nt: TGTGCCAGCAGCTTGGGCCCCTTGGGGGAGCAGTACTTC
cdr3_length: 13
clone_size: -
d_call: -
j_call: TRBJ2-7
v_call: TRBV5-6

cdr3_aa: CAWSRGRVPGELFF
cdr3_nt: TGTGCCTGGAGTAGGGGGAGGGTTCCCGGGGAGCTGTTTTTT
cdr3_length: 14
clone_size: -
d_call: -
j_call: TRBJ2-2
v_call: TRBV30

cdr3_aa: CASSSYSAGPEAFF
cdr3_nt: TGTGCCAGTAGTTCGTATTCGGCGGGGCCTGAAGCTTTCTTT
cdr3_length: 14
clone_size: -
d_call: -
j_call: TRBJ1-1
v_call: TRBV19

cdr3_aa: CASSAIRGIYTEAFF
cdr3_nt: TGTGCCAGCAGCGCAATCAGGGGGATATACACTGAAGCTTTCTTT
cdr3_length: 15
clone_size: -
d_call: TRBD1
j_call: TRBJ1-1
v_call: TRBV6-1

cdr3_aa: CASSLTGTSGGDEQFF
cdr3_nt: TGCGCCAGCAGCCTCACCGGGACTAGCGGGGGGGATGAGCAGTTCTTC
cdr3_length: 16
clone_size: -
d_call: TRBD2
j_call: TRBJ2-1
v_call: TRBV5-1

cdr3_aa: CASSSRRLANTGELFF
cdr3_nt: TGTGCCAGTAGTTCGAGGAGACTAGCGAACACCGGGGAGCTGTTTTTT
cdr3_length: 16
clone_size: -
d_call: -
j_call: TRBJ2-2
v_call: TRBV19

cdr3_aa: CASSRGLSTDTQYF
cdr3_nt: TGTGCCAGCAGCCGGGGACTTAGCACAGATACGCAGTATTTT
cdr3_length: 14
clone_size: -
d_call: -
j_call: TRBJ2-3
v_call: TRBV9

cdr3_aa: CASGTGYQYF
cdr3_nt: TGTGCCAGTGGAACAGGGTACCAGTACTTC
cdr3_length: 10
clone_size: once
d_call: -
j_call: TRBJ2-7
v_call: TRBV19

cdr3_aa: CASSRLAGGIQFGEQFF
cdr3_nt: TGCGCCAGCAGCCGACTAGCGGGGGGGATACAATTCGGGGAGCAGTTCTTC
cdr3_length: 17
clone_size: once
d_call: TRBD2
j_call: TRBJ2-1
v_call: TRBV4-1

cdr3_aa: CASSRPGLRTDTQYF
cdr3_nt: TGTGCCAGCAGCCGTCCTGGCCTGCGCACAGATACGCAGTATTTT
cdr3_length: 15
clone_size: -
d_call: -
j_call: TRBJ2-3
v_call: TRBV4-2

cdr3_aa: CASRRDRGSNQPQHF
cdr3_nt: TGTGCCAGCAGGCGCGACAGGGGTAGCAATCAGCCCCAGCATTTT
cdr3_length: 15
clone_size: once
d_call: TRBD1
j_call: TRBJ1-5
v_call: TRBV6-5

cdr3_aa: CASTDRVNTEAFF
cdr3_nt: TGTGCCAGCACGGACAGAGTGAACACTGAAGCTTTCTTT
cdr3_length: 13
clone_size: -
d_call: -
j_call: TRBJ1-1
v_call: TRBV19

cdr3_aa: CATSRGRAGVLETQYF
cdr3_nt: TGTGCCACCAGCAGAGGGCGAGCGGGAGTGTTAGAGACCCAGTACTTC
cdr3_length: 16
clone_size: few
d_call: TRBD2
j_call: TRBJ2-5
v_call: TRBV15

cdr3_aa: CASSAGHGAFF
cdr3_nt: TGCGCCAGCAGTGCGGGACACGGAGCTTTCTTT
cdr3_length: 11
clone_size: -
d_call: -
j_call: TRBJ1-1
v_call: TRBV5-1

cdr3_aa: CASSFASAYTEAFF
cdr3_nt: TGTGCCAGCAGCTTCGCCTCGGCGTACACTGAAGCTTTCTTT
cdr3_length: 14
clone_size: -
d_call: -
j_call: TRBJ1-1
v_call: TRBV11-2

cdr3_aa: CASSDVGQRQPQYF
cdr3_nt: TGTGCCAGCAGTGACGTGGGACAAAGGCAGCCCCAGTATTTT
cdr3_length: 14
clone_size: -
d_call: -
j_call: TRBJ2-3
v_call: TRBV2

cdr3_aa: CASSESIGTLRIF
cdr3_nt: TGCGCCAGCAGTGAGTCCATCGGGACCCTCCGGATTTTT
cdr3_length: 13
clone_size: -
d_call: -
j_call: TRBJ2-2
v_call: TRBV10-2

cdr3_aa: CASSASRTVHQNIQYF
cdr3_nt: TGTGCCAGCAGTGCTTCCCGGACAGTTCATCAAAACATTCAGTACTTC
cdr3_length: 16
clone_size: -
d_call: -
j_call: TRBJ2-4
v_call: TRBV2

cdr3_aa: CATQDPGRSGNTIYF
cdr3_nt: TGTGCCACCCAAGATCCGGGACGGTCTGGAAACACCATATATTTT
cdr3_length: 15
clone_size: -
d_call: -
j_call: TRBJ1-3
v_call: TRBV19